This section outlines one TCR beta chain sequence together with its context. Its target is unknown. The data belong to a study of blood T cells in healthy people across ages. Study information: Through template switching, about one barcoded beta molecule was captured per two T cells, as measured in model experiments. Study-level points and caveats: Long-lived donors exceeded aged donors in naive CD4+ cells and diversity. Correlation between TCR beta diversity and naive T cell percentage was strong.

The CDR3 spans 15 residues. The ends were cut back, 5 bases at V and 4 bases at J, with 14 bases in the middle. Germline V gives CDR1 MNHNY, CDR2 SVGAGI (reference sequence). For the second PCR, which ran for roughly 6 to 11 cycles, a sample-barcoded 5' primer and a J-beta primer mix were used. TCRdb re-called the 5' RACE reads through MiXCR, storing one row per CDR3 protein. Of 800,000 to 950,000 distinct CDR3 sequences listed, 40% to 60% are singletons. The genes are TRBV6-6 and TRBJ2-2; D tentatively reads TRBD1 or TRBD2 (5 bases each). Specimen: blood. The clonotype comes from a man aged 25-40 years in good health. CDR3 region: CASSARDPGTGELFF. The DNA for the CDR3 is TGTGCCAGCAGTGCGAGGGACCCCGGCACCGGGGAGCTGTTTTTT.